This is a list of T cell receptor beta chains from one sample in a study of T cells after yellow fever vaccination. TCRdb recomputed calls from the 5' RACE reads with MiXCR, one row per CDR3 protein. Of under 300,000 distinct CDR3 sequences listed, about an eighth are singletons. Sequencing used CD4+ T cells sorted from PBMCs, obtained 45 days after the yellow fever booster vaccination. These receptors all come from a man younger than 45 who received the YFV17D yellow fever vaccine. Both conserved end residues are part of each CDR3. The D gene is left open where the match is weak. Rows give clone size only sometimes, using once, few, many, or a class for an expanded clone.

D	V	J	size	CDR3
.	TRBV25-1	TRBJ1-4	.	CASSEFPSEKLFF
TRBD1	TRBV7-3	TRBJ1-2	.	CASSLTDSGGPGGYTF
TRBD2	TRBV27	TRBJ2-7	few	CASRGEAGVAGEQYF
TRBD2	TRBV7-2	TRBJ2-5	.	CASSLARGGLAGTETQYF
.	TRBV30	TRBJ1-1	.	CAWKWRAAKLSTEAFF
TRBD1	TRBV12-3/TRBV12-4	TRBJ1-1	.	CASSPGGTIKNTEAFF
TRBD1	TRBV5-5	TRBJ2-7	few	CASSLFGQGFDEQYF
TRBD2	TRBV3-1	TRBJ2-5	.	CASSLSGRGETQYF
TRBD1	TRBV20-1	TRBJ2-1	.	CSAGRGDRGYNEQFF
.	TRBV28	TRBJ1-5	.	CASKVGVNQPQHF
.	TRBV15	TRBJ2-3	.	CATSTFGGLRDTQYF
.	TRBV7-9	TRBJ1-4	.	CASSLVLATKEKLFF
.	TRBV5-1	TRBJ2-1	few	CASSIIGEQFF
TRBD2	TRBV5-1	TRBJ2-5	few	CASSPGLAGGPGRETQYF
TRBD2	TRBV6-2/TRBV6-3	TRBJ2-3	.	CASSYAGLAESGIDTQYF
.	TRBV3-1	TRBJ2-3	few	CASSQEATTDTQYF
.	TRBV18	TRBJ2-7	.	CASSGGFSPYEQYF
.	TRBV6-1	TRBJ2-1	.	CASSPGTNSYNEQFF
TRBD1	TRBV9	TRBJ2-3	few	CASSRGGSRGDTQYF
TRBD2	TRBV20-1	TRBJ2-1	few	CSARTGTSGYNEQFF
TRBD2	TRBV5-1	TRBJ2-5	.	CASSKTSAETQYF
.	TRBV9	TRBJ2-7	.	CASSVVAAPSPHEQYF
TRBD2	TRBV7-2	TRBJ2-7	many	CASSYSGSLSYEQYF
TRBD1	TRBV9	TRBJ1-1	few	CASSGSDREAFF
.	TRBV10-3	TRBJ2-5	.	CAMGIRTGPQETQYF
.	TRBV12-3/TRBV12-4	TRBJ2-7	.	CASSFATRSPYEQYF
.	TRBV9	TRBJ2-7	.	CASSPRAATDRIQQYF
.	TRBV7-3	TRBJ2-3	few	CASSQGTVGVNTQYF
TRBD1	TRBV28	TRBJ1-2	few	CASSPWGAGGRRTYGYTF
TRBD2	TRBV5-6	TRBJ2-1	.	CASSSGASGRIYEQFF
.	TRBV6-1	TRBJ2-6	few	CASRPLSGANVLTF
.	TRBV20-1	TRBJ1-1	.	CSARRSNTEAFF
.	TRBV12-3/TRBV12-4	TRBJ2-7	few	CASSFSGRYEQYF
TRBD2	TRBV4-3	TRBJ2-7	.	CASSQLGSGRLAGGVEQYF
.	TRBV29-1	TRBJ2-1	.	CSVGGGGVGLRYNEQFF
.	TRBV29-1	TRBJ2-3	many	CSGGTDTQYF
.	TRBV18	TRBJ1-5	few	CASSDANQPQHF
TRBD1	TRBV12-3/TRBV12-4	TRBJ1-1	many	CASSPSDRDAEAFF
.	TRBV7-2	TRBJ1-5	.	CASSMWGGSDQPQHF
.	TRBV3-1	TRBJ2-7	few	CASSQGGSRLTGEQYF
.	TRBV7-9	TRBJ2-5	.	CASSLGSSETQYF
.	TRBV3-1	TRBJ2-7	few	CASSQYASYEQYF
.	TRBV14	TRBJ2-7	.	CASSQAWMSEQYF
.	TRBV7-2	TRBJ2-7	.	CASSYPGGRRYEQYF
.	TRBV20-1	TRBJ1-5	few	CSARFRPPNQPQHF
.	TRBV24-1	TRBJ2-4	.	CATSDGAVPKNIQYF
.	TRBV20-1	TRBJ1-5	.	CSVSPGNQPQHF